These 17 T cell receptor beta chains were all obtained from the same sample, sequenced in a study of radiotherapy plus CTLA-4 blockade in lung cancer. The method was immunoSEQ multiplex PCR; TCRdb's version includes in-frame clones alone and lacks a portion of them. The sample records about 98,000 clones, 82% being singletons. Specimen: peripheral blood, collected from a patient treated with radiotherapy plus ipilimumab. The receptors come from a human donor with non-small cell lung cancer who had a partial response to radiotherapy plus ipilimumab.

V and J are TRBV28 and TRBJ2-1; tentative D call: TRBD2 (6 bases). Germline V gene data show CDR1 as MDHEN and CDR2 as SYDVKM. This CDR3 has 12 amino acids. V was shortened by 5 bases and J by 15 bases, with 17 bases between the two germline ends. In nucleotides, the CDR3 is TGTGCCAGCAGTCGCAGGCCTGGGGGGTCGTTCTTC. Encoded protein: CASSRRPGGSFF.

This clone was seen once. The chain links TRBV28 to TRBJ2-7; perhaps TRBD1 as D (9 bases). This CDR3 spans 16 amino acids. CDR1 MDHEN and CDR2 SYDVKM come from the germline V gene. V lost 7 bases, J lost 9 bases, and 28 bases lay in between. CDR3 sequence reads: CASTSGGGQGFLGQYF. For the CDR3, the DNA is TGTGCCAGCACCTCGGGGGGGGGACAGGGTTTTTTAGGGCAGTACTTC.

In this sample, this clone turned up a few times. This sequence joins TRBV4-2 and TRBJ2-1; TRBD2 agrees at 7 bases. Germline V gene lookup returns CDR1 LGHNA and CDR2 YNFKEQ. The CDR3 loop spans 15 amino acids. The V gene end was trimmed by 4 bases and the J gene end by 2 bases; junction bases not matched to a gene: 5. DNA for the CDR3: TGTGCCAGCAGCCCGGCGGGAGACCCCTACAATGAGCAGTTCTTC. Translating it yields CASSPAGDPYNEQFF.

CDR3 sequence reads: CATSVDRAHLTPLHF. The CDR3 nucleotides are TGTGCCACCAGCGTTGACAGGGCCCACTTGACACCCCTCCACTTT. The J gene is TRBJ1-6, the V gene TRBV15; 7 bases agree with TRBD1. After removal of 5 bases from V and 11 bases from J, the junction contained 12 bases not matched to a gene. This CDR3 comprises 15 residues. Per the germline V gene, CDR1 is LNHNV and CDR2 is YYDKDF (reference sequence).

The chain employs TRBV27 and TRBJ2-7; 9 nucleotides match TRBD1. V shed 10 bases and J 4 bases; nucleotides not matched to a gene: 14. CDR3 length: 15 amino acids. Germline V lookup: CDR1 MNHEY, CDR2 SMNVEV (reference sequence). The CDR3 DNA is TGTGCCACTAGGACAGGGGCCAATTTTTTGTACGAGCAGTACTTC. Protein sequence: CATRTGANFLYEQYF.

In this sample, this clone turned up a few times. This chain links TRBV18 with TRBJ2-7; D is possibly TRBD1 (6 bases). CDR1 is KGHSH and CDR2 is LQKENI in the germline V gene. The CDR3 covers 14 residues. With 3 bases removed from V and 5 bases from J, the gap between germline ends came to 14 bases. CDR3: CASSPGETGNEQYF. The CDR3 DNA reads TGTGCCAGCTCACCGGGGGAAACAGGGAACGAGCAGTACTTC.

Only one count was recorded for this clone. The chain uses TRBV6-5 and TRBJ1-4; D unresolved. V was pared by 5 bases and J by 8 bases, with 15 bases between. The CDR3 spans 14 residues. Germline V lookup: CDR1 MNHEY, CDR2 SVGAGI. CDR3 DNA sequence: TGTGCCAGCAGTATGACCCATAACAGAGAAAAACTGTTTTTT. Protein sequence: CASSMTHNREKLFF.

The chain recombines TRBV11-1 with TRBJ2-7; D uncertain. The V and J ends lost 1 base and 2 bases respectively, with 6 bases between them. The CDR3 is 13 residues long. Germline-derived CDR1 and CDR2 are SGHAT and FQDESV (reference sequence). In nucleotides, the CDR3 is TGTGCCAGCAGCTTAGGAGTGACCTACGAGCAGTACTTC. Its protein is CASSLGVTYEQYF.

This clone was seen a single time. The chain carries TRBV5-1 and TRBJ2-1; TRBD2 agrees at 9 bases. The CDR3 has 19 residues. CDR1 is SGHRS and CDR2 is YFSETQ in the germline V gene. V gave up 0 bases and J gave up 3 bases; unmatched junction bases: 13. In DNA form, the CDR3 reads TGCGCCAGCAGCTTGGTGACTAGCGGATACATGGACCTCTACAATGAGCAGTTCTTC. This encodes CASSLVTSGYMDLYNEQFF.

This clone occurred a few times. The V gene is TRBV7-3, the J gene TRBJ1-2; perhaps TRBD1 as D (5 bases). Germline V gene data show CDR1 as SGHTA and CDR2 as FQGTGA. The V gene lost 5 bases and the J gene lost 0 bases, with 10 bases spanning the gap. The length of the CDR3 is 14 residues. CDR3 DNA sequence: TGTGCCAGCAGCCTTGACAGAGCTAACTATGGCTACACCTTC. It is translated as CASSLDRANYGYTF.

CDR3 sequence (DNA): TGCGCCAGCAGTGTCTTAGGGGGCTCCTACGAGCAGTACTTC. Amino acids: CASSVLGGSYEQYF. The chain uses TRBV10-1 and TRBJ2-7, with D tentatively TRBD1 (6 bases). Germline CDR1 and CDR2: WNHNN and SYGVQD (reference sequence). Trimming took 4 bases from V and 0 from J, leaving 10 bases between them. The CDR3 loop spans 14 amino acids.

This chain's CDR3 is CASSAGFSGNTIYF. The CDR3 nucleotides read TGTGCCAGCAGTGCAGGATTCTCTGGAAACACCATATATTTT. The J gene is TRBJ1-3, the V gene TRBV2, with D hard to call. Germline-derived CDR1 and CDR2 are SNHLY and FYNNEI. The CDR3 is 14 residues long. V was pared by 4 bases and J by 0 bases, with 7 bases between. The whole variable domain, remainder taken from reference TRBV2 and TRBJ1-3, is EPEVTQTPSHQVTQMGQEVILRCVPISNHLYFYWYRQILGQKVEFLVSFYNNEISEKSEIFDDQFSVERPDGSNFTLKIRSTKLEDSAMYFCASSAGFSGNTIYFGEGSWLTVV.

The chain carries TRBV29-1 and TRBJ1-2; tentative D call: TRBD1 (5 bases). The CDR3 contains 14 residues. V gave up 7 bases and J gave up 0 bases, with 15 bases separating them. From germline, CDR1 is SQVTM and CDR2 ANQGSEA. In nucleotides, the CDR3 is TGCAGCGGATCCGCGGACATTACTAACTATGGCTACACCTTC. Translated, it gives CSGSADITNYGYTF.

This clone was detected once. The chain employs TRBV11-2 and TRBJ2-7; 7 nucleotides line up with TRBD1. Germline V gene lookup returns CDR1 SGHAT and CDR2 FQNNGV. The CDR3 loop spans 13 amino acids. The V and J ends lost 5 bases and 4 bases, in that order; junction bases with no gene match: 5. CDR3 sequence reads: CASSPGTEYEQYF. The CDR3 DNA follows: TGTGCCAGCAGCCCCGGGACAGAATACGAGCAGTACTTC.

This sequence joins TRBV27 and TRBJ1-5; 8 bases match TRBD1. With V trimmed by 3 bases and J by 6 bases, 4 bases remained unmatched. Germline V gives CDR1 MNHEY, CDR2 SMNVEV (reference sequence). The CDR3 runs to 14 residues. The CDR3 loop is CASSFRGRGQPQHF. CDR3 in DNA: TGTGCCAGCAGTTTCAGGGGGCGCGGTCAGCCCCAGCATTTT.

This rearrangement joins TRBV11-2 to TRBJ1-5, with D perhaps TRBD1 (6 bases). V was cut by 4 bases and J by 0 bases, with 22 bases left in between. The CDR3 has 19 amino acids. Per germline, CDR1 SGHAT and CDR2 FQNNGV. This CDR3 reads CASSYGGGANLYSNQPQHF. For the CDR3, the DNA is TGTGCCAGCAGCTACGGTGGGGGGGCTAACCTTTATAGCAATCAGCCCCAGCATTTT.

The rearrangement links TRBV28 to TRBJ2-7, with TRBD2 as a possible D gene (5 bases). The V and J ends lost 3 bases and 2 bases respectively, with 14 bases between them. Germline CDR1 is MDHEN and CDR2 is SYDVKM. The CDR3 is 15 residues long. The CDR3 DNA follows: TGTGCCAGCAGTTTGTTAGCGCGAAATACCTACGAGCAGTACTTC. Translation: CASSLLARNTYEQYF. Combining the CDR3 with reference TRBV28 and TRBJ2-7 gives the whole variable domain DVKVTQSSRYLVKRTGEKVFLECVQDMDHENMFWYRQDPGLGLRLIYFSYDVKMKEKGDIPEGYSVSREKKERFSLILESASTNQTSMYLCASSLLARNTYEQYFGPGTRLTVT.